This T cell receptor (beta chain) was captured in a study of CD4+ T cells in melanoma. About this clone: No antigen is known for it.

This table comes from immunoSEQ multiplex PCR, and its TCRdb copy is limited to in-frame clones, with some not included. Of more than 15,000 clones in the sample, around 76% were seen once. The CDR3 extends over 14 amino acids. Germline values: CDR1 MGHDK, CDR2 SYGVNS. V lost 3 bases and J 8 bases, leaving 13 bases between the germline ends. Whole-study results and caveats: Diverse differentiation states were reported for melanoma neoantigen-specific CD4+ T cells.

This clonotype was sampled from a human donor with melanoma. Sequencing used cells from a culture (not recorded whether cultured in vitro). This sequence joins TRBV25-1 and TRBJ1-4, with D perhaps matching TRBD1 (5 bases). The CDR3 DNA reads TGTGCCAGCAGTGATTCGCAGGGTGGGGAAAAACTGTTTTTT. It encodes CASSDSQGGEKLFF.